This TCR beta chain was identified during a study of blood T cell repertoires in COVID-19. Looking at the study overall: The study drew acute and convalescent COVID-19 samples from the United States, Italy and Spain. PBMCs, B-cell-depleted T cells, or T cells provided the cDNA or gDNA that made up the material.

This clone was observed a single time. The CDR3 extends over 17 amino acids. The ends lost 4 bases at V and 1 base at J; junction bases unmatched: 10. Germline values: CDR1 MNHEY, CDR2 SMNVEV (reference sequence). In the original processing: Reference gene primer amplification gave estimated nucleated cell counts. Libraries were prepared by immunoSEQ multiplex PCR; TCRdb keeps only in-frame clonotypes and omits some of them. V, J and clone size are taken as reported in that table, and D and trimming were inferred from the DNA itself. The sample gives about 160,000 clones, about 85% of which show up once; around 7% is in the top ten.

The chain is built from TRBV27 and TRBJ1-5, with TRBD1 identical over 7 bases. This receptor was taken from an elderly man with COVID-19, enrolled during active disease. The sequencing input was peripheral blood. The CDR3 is CASSSRQGLGSNQPQHF. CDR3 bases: TGTGCCAGCAGTTCCCGACAGGGCCTGGGGAGCAATCAGCCCCAGCATTTT.